This T cell receptor (beta chain) was retrieved from a study of T-cell reconstitution after alpha-beta-depleted transplantation in children. Unique molecular identifiers featured in how the TCRbeta library was prepared. TCRdb redid the calling of the PCR reads with MiXCR, one entry per CDR3 protein. The data hold a few hundred thousand distinct CDR3 sequences, with about an eighth observed a single time. V was pared by 3 bases and J by 5 bases, with 15 bases between. Germline assignment: CDR1 SGHRS and CDR2 YFSETQ. The CDR3 runs 14 residues. This clonotype was observed many times. Its antigen is not identified. Study results and caveats: T-cell counts and diversity at one year following transplant were attributed mainly to newly produced T cells. For some patients, TCRbeta diversity was high at day 60 because of recipient T cells and thymic progenitors that survived. About two months after transplant, alpha-beta T cells reportedly came from several hundred expanded graft clones.

The V gene is TRBV5-1, the J gene TRBJ2-7, with a tentative D call TRBD1 (5 bases). The TCR comes from a male patient younger than 18 who had a stem cell transplant for acute myeloid leukemia, so the T cells may come from the graft donor. The sequencing here drew on PBMCs, mostly from graft donor cells, taken 360 days after TCRalphabeta/CD19-depleted stem cell transplant. CDR3 sequence reads: CASSSPGYGDEQYF. The CDR3 nucleotides read TGCGCCAGCAGCTCCCCAGGGTATGGGGACGAGCAGTACTTC.